This T cell receptor beta chain was documented in a study of blood T cell repertoires in COVID-19. The wider study: Researchers got acute and convalescent COVID-19 samples from the United States, Italy and Spain.

The CDR3 is 14 residues long. V was clipped by 6 bases and J by 2 bases; unmatched bases: 6. From germline, CDR1 is LNHDA and CDR2 SQIVND (reference sequence). The table came from immunoSEQ multiplex PCR; TCRdb's copy has only in-frame clones and leaves some out. The sample consists of 70,000 or so clones, more than 85% of them appearing once. Sequenced sample: peripheral blood. The origin of this receptor is a man in his 70s with active COVID-19. The chain uses TRBV19 and TRBJ1-2; 7 bases map to TRBD1. CDR3 region: CASSPTGANYGYTF. In nucleotides, the CDR3 is TGTGCCAGTAGCCCCACAGGGGCCAACTATGGCTACACCTTC.